One and the same sample provided the 22 T cell receptor beta chains below, sequenced in a study of response to subunit inactivated influenza vaccine. MiXCR was run by TCRdb on the RT-PCR reads, yielding one entry per CDR3 protein. The table records about 190,000 distinct CDR3 sequences, roughly an eighth of them present only once. The material was CD8+ T cells sorted from PBMCs, obtained roughly 5 days after vaccination. All receptors derive from a man aged 50 to 60 who received an inactivated influenza vaccine.

This chain connects TRBV10-3 to TRBJ1-2; tentatively, D is TRBD1 (5 bases). The CDR3 has 13 amino acids. V was clipped by 10 bases and J by 2 bases, with 14 bases between them. The germline gives CDR1 ENHRY, CDR2 SYGVKD. The CDR3, as DNA: TGTGCCACCACACCCGACAGCAACTATGGCTACACCTTC. Protein: CATTPDSNYGYTF.

This clonotype showed up just a few times. The chain is built from TRBV5-5 and TRBJ2-2; D perhaps matches TRBD1 (5 bases). V gave up 0 bases and J gave up 0 bases, with 12 bases separating them. Germline V lookup: CDR1 SGHKS, CDR2 YYEKEE (reference sequence). CDR3 length: 17 amino acids. CDR3 sequence reads: CASSLAVTASNTGELFF. CDR3 sequence (DNA): TGTGCCAGCAGCTTGGCCGTGACAGCCTCGAACACCGGGGAGCTGTTTTTT.

This chain joins TRBV20-1 and TRBJ2-7; 7 bases agree with TRBD1. The V gene end was trimmed by 1 base and the J gene end by 2 bases; junction bases not matched to a gene: 5. The CDR3 loop spans 14 amino acids. Per the germline V gene, CDR1 is DFQATT and CDR2 is SNEGSKA (reference sequence). CDR3 in DNA: TGCAGTGCTAGAGTCATGACAGGGACCTACGAGCAGTACTTC. This translates into CSARVMTGTYEQYF.

This clonotype occurred many times. The rearrangement joins TRBV4-3 to TRBJ2-1, with D uncertain. The V and J ends lost 0 bases and 7 bases respectively, with 4 bases between them. The CDR3 runs to 12 residues. Germline-derived CDR1 and CDR2 are LGHNA and YSLEER. The CDR3, as DNA: TGCGCCAGCAGCCAAGATATGAATGAGCAGTTCTTC. This translates into CASSQDMNEQFF.

The chain couples TRBV11-2 to TRBJ2-7; D is unclear. Trimming took off 5 bases at V and 0 bases at J, with 14 bases between the two ends. The CDR3 loop spans 15 amino acids. Looked up from germline, CDR1 is SGHAT and CDR2 is FQNNGV. CDR3: CASSLSTPFSYEQYF. The CDR3 nucleotides read TGTGCCAGCAGCCTCTCGACACCATTCTCCTACGAGCAGTACTTC.

The gene calls are TRBV15 and TRBJ2-7; TRBD2 matches at 13 bases. Germline V gene lookup returns CDR1 LNHNV and CDR2 YYDKDF (reference sequence). The CDR3 has 17 amino acids. The junction had 4 bases not matched to a gene; V was cut back by 2 bases and J by 0 bases. In DNA, the CDR3 is TGTGCCACCAGCAGATTCGGGACTAGCGGGGACTCCTACGAGCAGTACTTC. It is translated as CATSRFGTSGDSYEQYF.

V usage is TRBV2 and J usage is TRBJ2-7; 8 bases are shared with TRBD1. Germline assignment: CDR1 SNHLY and CDR2 FYNNEI. The CDR3 length is 13 residues. Trimming took 4 bases from V and 6 from J; bases not matched to a gene: 5. As DNA, the CDR3 is TGTGCCAGCAGTGCGCAGGGGGCGGGCGAGCAGTACTTC. It codes for CASSAQGAGEQYF.

V and J are TRBV4-1 and TRBJ2-5, with TRBD2 matching 11 bases. This CDR3 has 21 residues. V was pared by 0 bases and J by 5 bases, with 20 bases of the junction left unmatched. Germline loops: CDR1 MGHRA, CDR2 YSYEKL. CDR3 protein: CASSQDLSSPSGRFKYETQYF. As DNA, the CDR3 is TGCGCCAGCAGCCAAGATCTCTCTTCCCCTAGCGGGAGGTTTAAGTATGAGACCCAGTACTTC.

The gene calls are TRBV7-9 and TRBJ2-7; TRBD1 might be the D (6 bases). V lost 9 bases, J lost 3 bases, and 15 bases lay in between. Per the germline V gene, CDR1 is SEHNR and CDR2 is FQNEAQ (reference sequence). CDR3 length: 13 residues. The chain's CDR3 is CASSPGTYYEQYF. CDR3 DNA: TGTGCCAGTAGTCCTGGGACATACTACGAGCAGTACTTC. The full variable domain, completed using reference TRBV7-9 and TRBJ2-7, is DTGVSQNPRHKITKRGQNVTFRCDPISEHNRLYWYRQTLGQGPEFLTYFQNEAQLEKSRLLSDRFSAERPKGSFSTLEIQRTEQGDSAMYLCASSPGTYYEQYFGPGTRLTVT.

This clonotype was found many times. The chain employs TRBV25-1 and TRBJ1-4, with D hard to call. V was shortened by 11 bases and J by 8 bases, with 9 bases between the two germline ends. The germline V gene has CDR1 MGHDK and CDR2 SYGVNS. CDR3 length equals 10 residues. The DNA of the CDR3 is TGTGCCGGCTATAAAGAAAAACTGTTTTTT. As protein: CAGYKEKLFF.

This clonotype was observed many times. The J gene is TRBJ2-3, the V gene TRBV12-3 or TRBV12-4; no clear D. CDR3 length equals 13 residues. V dropped 5 bases and J dropped 10 bases, with 16 bases sitting between them. The chain's CDR3 is CASSPRPYEAQYF. For the CDR3, the DNA is TGTGCCAGCAGTCCGAGACCATACGAGGCGCAGTATTTT.

This clonotype was counted between two and nine times. The chain is built from TRBV12-3 or TRBV12-4 and TRBJ2-7; TRBD1 or TRBD2 may be the D gene (6 bases each). CDR3 length equals 17 residues. Trimming left V 6 bases short and J 2 bases short, with 23 bases between. CDR3 amino acids: CASSSRGIGGLTYEQYF. The CDR3, as DNA: TGTGCCAGCAGCTCCAGGGGAATCGGGGGCCTAACCTACGAGCAGTACTTC.

This clonotype was detected only a few times. This chain links TRBV6-5 with TRBJ1-1; D possibly corresponds to TRBD1 (6 bases). Trimming stripped 2 bases from V and 6 bases from J, with 13 bases between. The CDR3 loop spans 14 amino acids. Germline CDR1 is MNHEY and CDR2 is SVGAGI. CDR3 coding DNA: TGTGCCAGCAGTTACATAGGGGGGCCTGCTGAAGCTTTCTTT. Its translation is CASSYIGGPAEAFF.

The chain joins TRBV27 to TRBJ2-7; 11 bases are shared with TRBD2. Germline CDR1 and CDR2: MNHEY and SMNVEV (reference sequence). The V segment lost 6 bases and the J segment 2 bases; nucleotides outside the gene matches: 9. CDR3 size: 16 residues. CDR3 protein: CASSHLLAGAAYEQYF. CDR3 DNA sequence: TGTGCCAGCAGCCATTTACTAGCGGGGGCCGCCTACGAGCAGTACTTC.

There are a few counts of this clonotype. The chain couples TRBV9 to TRBJ2-7; 9 bases are a match to TRBD1. The J segment lost 5 bases and the V segment lost 7 bases, leaving 7 bases of the junction unmatched. This CDR3 has 13 residues. From germline, CDR1 is SGDLS and CDR2 YYNGEE. As DNA, the CDR3 is TGTGCCAGCGGGGACAGGGTAGGCAACGAGCAGTACTTC. Its translation is CASGDRVGNEQYF.

This clonotype was seen a few times. The chain recombines TRBV5-1 with TRBJ2-7; D uncertain. From germline, CDR1 is SGHRS and CDR2 YFSETQ. The CDR3 runs 14 residues. Between the trimmed V and J ends, which lost 0 bases and 5 bases, there was a span of 12 bases. Here the CDR3 reads CASSLAGIVHEQYF. CDR3 coding DNA: TGCGCCAGCAGCTTGGCGGGTATCGTCCACGAGCAGTACTTC.

The chain carries TRBV2 and TRBJ2-1; D not certain. Trimming pared 6 bases from V and 6 bases from J, leaving 12 bases between. The CDR3 totals 13 residues. CDR1 is SNHLY and CDR2 is FYNNEI in the germline V gene. The CDR3 spells CASRVGSANEQFF. For the CDR3, the DNA is TGTGCCAGCAGGGTAGGATCGGCCAATGAGCAGTTCTTC.

The genes are TRBV24-1 and TRBJ2-2, with a tentative D call TRBD1 (5 bases). CDR3 length equals 16 residues. From germline, CDR1 is KGHDR and CDR2 SFDVKD. V gave up 0 bases and J gave up 1 base, with 8 bases separating them. The CDR3 DNA reads as TGTGCCACCAGTGATTTGAGGACAAGGAACACCGGGGAGCTGTTTTTT. Translating gives CATSDLRTRNTGELFF.

The genes are TRBV27 and TRBJ2-7; maybe TRBD1 (5 bases). The CDR3 extends over 14 amino acids. CDR1 MNHEY and CDR2 SMNVEV come from the germline V gene (reference sequence). Trimming left V 0 bases short and J 4 bases short, with 10 bases between. The CDR3 here is CASSLSGVRYEQYF. The CDR3 nucleotides are TGTGCCAGCAGTTTATCAGGGGTTAGATACGAGCAGTACTTC.

The gene calls are TRBV3-1 and TRBJ2-5; TRBD2 is a possible D gene (6 bases). The germline V and J ends were trimmed by 1 base and 5 bases, with 20 bases remaining between them. Germline CDR1 LGHDT, CDR2 YNNKEL (reference sequence). This CDR3 comprises 17 residues. The CDR3 loop is CASSQGSLGGPSETQYF. CDR3 sequence (DNA): TGTGCCAGCAGCCAAGGTTCACTGGGAGGACCATCGGAGACCCAGTACTTC.

The V and J genes are TRBV7-8 and TRBJ2-2; D might be TRBD1 or TRBD2, each matching 7 bases. Germline V gene sequence: CDR1 SGHVS, CDR2 FQNEAQ. CDR3 length: 15 residues. The V end was cut by 6 bases, the J end by 3 bases, with 14 bases between. In DNA form, the CDR3 reads TGTGCCAGCAGTTACAGGGGAGGGGACACCGGGGAGCTGTTTTTT. This codes for CASSYRGGDTGELFF.

This clonotype was detected a few times. The chain combines TRBV2 with TRBJ1-2; D gene ambiguous. This CDR3 contains 15 residues. V was pared by 8 bases and J by 0 bases, with 16 bases between. Germline V gene lookup returns CDR1 SNHLY and CDR2 FYNNEI. DNA for the CDR3: TGTGCCAGCCATATGTTAGCCAGTTCTAACTATGGCTACACCTTC. Translation: CASHMLASSNYGYTF.